The next 13 T cell receptor beta chains were all read from a single sample in a study of human T cells and chemical hapten exposure. TCRdb ran MiXCR on the RACE reads and lists one entry per CDR3 protein. This sample has roughly 380,000 distinct CDR3 sequences, with more than 4.5% found just once. The time point denotes: pre-sensitization, week 0. Described treatment: therapeutic diphenylcyclopropenone sensitization with weekly scalp DPC. The sequenced sample was whole blood, obtained in connection with sensitization to the hapten diphenylcyclopropenone (DPC). These receptors were obtained from a woman in her forties or fifties with alopecia areata. Some clones in this sample may be carry-over from other donors' samples.

In this sample, this clonotype turned up many times. The chain carries TRBV30 and TRBJ2-6, with a tentative D call TRBD1 (7 bases). The CDR3 runs to 17 residues. Per the germline V gene, CDR1 is GTSNPN and CDR2 is SVGIG (reference sequence). V lost 2 bases to trimming and J lost 1 base, with 15 bases between them. In DNA form, the CDR3 reads TGTGCCTGGAGTCAGAAGACAGGGAGGTCTGGGGCCAACGTCCTGACTTTC. Protein: CAWSQKTGRSGANVLTF. Combining the CDR3 with reference TRBV30 and TRBJ2-6 gives the whole variable domain SQTIHQWPATLVQPVGSPLSLECTVEGTSNPNLYWYRQAAGRGLQLLFYSVGIGQISSEVPQNLSASRPQDRQFILSSKKLLLSDSGFYLCAWSQKTGRSGANVLTFGAGSRLTVL.

This clonotype was observed many times. The chain recombines TRBV12-3 or TRBV12-4 with TRBJ1-5, with D maybe TRBD1 (5 bases). The CDR3 loop spans 14 amino acids. V lost 5 bases, J lost 4 bases, and 12 bases lay in between. The CDR3 DNA is TGTGCCAGCAGTCCGGGGACGGTGAATCAGCCCCAGCATTTT. Protein: CASSPGTVNQPQHF.

V is TRBV6-1 and J is TRBJ2-7; possible D gene TRBD2, 6 bases. The CDR3 sequence is 15 residues long. CDR1 is MNHNS and CDR2 is SASEGT in the germline V gene. V dropped 0 bases and J dropped 2 bases, with 11 bases sitting between them. The CDR3: CASSEAGDSTYEQYF. CDR3 DNA: TGTGCCAGCAGTGAAGCGGGGGACTCCACCTACGAGCAGTACTTC.

The chain couples TRBV27 to TRBJ1-6, with 8 bases aligning to TRBD1. V lost 10 bases, J lost 9 bases, and 14 bases stayed unmatched. Germline V gives CDR1 MNHEY, CDR2 SMNVEV (reference sequence). This CDR3 spans 15 amino acids. CDR3 nucleotide sequence: TGTGCCACCCGAACAGGGGGACGCTCTCCTTCACCCCTCCACTTT. Its translation is CATRTGGRSPSPLHF.

The CDR3 sequence is CSASVTSGRDEQFF. Written as DNA, the CDR3 is TGCAGTGCTAGTGTGACTAGCGGGAGGGATGAGCAGTTCTTC. The rearrangement joins TRBV20-1 to TRBJ2-1; 14 nucleotides align to TRBD2. This CDR3 has 14 amino acids. With V trimmed by 3 bases and J by 8 bases, 3 bases remained unmatched. Germline lookup yields CDR1 DFQATT and CDR2 SNEGSKA (reference sequence).

This clonotype was picked up a small number of times. The chain links TRBV30 to TRBJ1-6; 8 nucleotides line up with TRBD1. The CDR3 is 14 residues long. The ends lost 4 bases at V and 7 bases at J; junction bases unmatched: 6. Germline V CDR1 and CDR2: GTSNPN, SVGIG (reference sequence). The CDR3 DNA reads TGTGCCTGGAATGCGGGACAGGCAAATTCACCCCTCCACTTT. Residues: CAWNAGQANSPLHF.

This clonotype was observed at least ten times. This chain connects TRBV9 to TRBJ2-4, with D uncertain. The CDR3 is 15 residues long. CDR1 is SGDLS, CDR2 YYNGEE, per germline. Trimming took off 0 bases at V and 3 bases at J, with 10 bases between the two ends. The CDR3 sequence: CASSVEAAGKNIQYF. The CDR3 coding sequence is TGTGCCAGCAGCGTAGAGGCAGCAGGCAAAAACATTCAGTACTTC.

The rearrangement uses TRBV18 and TRBJ2-5; TRBD2 is a possible D gene (5 bases). Germline loops: CDR1 KGHSH, CDR2 LQKENI. The CDR3 extends over 17 amino acids. V was clipped by 1 base and J by 4 bases, with 19 bases between them. CDR3 amino acids: CASSPLPRATRGETQYF. The DNA for the CDR3 is TGTGCCAGCTCACCACTCCCACGGGCAACCCGGGGAGAGACCCAGTACTTC.

V and J are TRBV11-2 and TRBJ1-6; D not certain. V was cut by 6 bases and J by 9 bases, with 15 bases left in between. Germline values: CDR1 SGHAT, CDR2 FQNNGV. The CDR3 loop spans 14 amino acids. Written as DNA, the CDR3 is TGTGCCAGCAGTTCCCCCGGCAGTGGTTCACCCCTCCACTTT. This translates into CASSSPGSGSPLHF.

In this sample, this clonotype turned up many times. The chain is built from TRBV9 and TRBJ1-1; no clear D gene. Looked up from germline, CDR1 is SGDLS and CDR2 is YYNGEE. The CDR3 is made up of 15 amino acids. Trimming took off 3 bases at V and 0 bases at J, with 12 bases between the two ends. CDR3 in amino acids: CASSASPGLNTEAFF. The CDR3 DNA reads as TGTGCCAGCAGCGCTTCACCGGGCCTGAACACTGAAGCTTTCTTT.

This clonotype was counted ten times or more. The junction departs from the called germline gene at one end, perhaps through a read error. V and J are TRBV5-1 and TRBJ2-3; the match to TRBD2 covers 9 bases. CDR3 length: 14 residues. Germline assignment: CDR1 SGHRS and CDR2 YFSETQ. The CDR3 DNA is TGTGCCAGCAGCTTAGCGGGGGCCACAGATACGCAGTATTTT. It encodes CASSLAGATDTQYF.

A few counts support this clonotype. The chain joins TRBV6-5 to TRBJ2-7, with a weak D call TRBD2 (6 bases). Looked up from germline, CDR1 is MNHEY and CDR2 is SVGAGI. The V and J ends lost 6 bases and 4 bases respectively, with 19 bases between them. The CDR3 contains 15 residues. CDR3 DNA sequence: TGTGCCAGCAGATCCTCCGGGACTGACCCTTACGAGCAGTACTTC. This codes for CASRSSGTDPYEQYF.

V usage is TRBV12-3 or TRBV12-4 and J usage is TRBJ1-1, with 7 bases that match TRBD1. This CDR3 is built from 15 residues. The V segment lost 5 bases and the J segment 6 bases; nucleotides outside the gene matches: 12. This chain's CDR3 is CASSGTAEPRAEAFF. DNA for the CDR3: TGTGCCAGCAGTGGGACAGCCGAACCCCGGGCTGAAGCTTTCTTT.